This T cell receptor beta chain was identified during a study of naive and memory T cell subsets. Study-wide findings and caveats: There was no ground truth to check naive and memory subset results.

Overnight CMV lysate stimulation of fresh PBMCs defined donor CMV status by CD4+ IFNgamma. After CD4 positive bead selection, the CD4-negative fraction gave CD8 T cells. Cells stained for CD3, CD4, CD8, CD45RA, CD27 and viability were sorted into four CD45RA/CD27 subsets. This clonotype was counted many times. What it binds is not known. Both TRBC1 and TRBC2 were covered by a beta constant-region primer of two equimolar oligonucleotides. Nested alpha and beta constant-region primers with the SP2 primer drove four PCR rounds on ligated cDNA. TCRdb re-analysed the UMI-ligation and nested PCR reads in MiXCR, keeping a single row per CDR3 protein. This sample carries some 15,000 distinct CDR3 sequences, 8.7% of them seen once, and the ten largest clones take 20% to 25%. The CDR3 covers 19 residues. V was clipped by 0 bases and J by 4 bases, with 24 bases between them. Germline V gene lookup returns CDR1 LGHNA and CDR2 YSLEER.

This clonotype originated in a human donor in good health. The sample comprised central memory CD8+ T cells from blood. The rearrangement uses TRBV4-3 and TRBJ1-1, with D perhaps matching TRBD1 (6 bases). The CDR3 here is CASSQDQGMGTGRITEAFF. The CDR3 bases are TGCGCCAGCAGCCAAGATCAGGGGATGGGGACCGGGCGGATCACTGAAGCTTTCTTT.